The 29 T cell receptor beta chains given below trace back to one sample, sequenced in a study of cytomegalovirus exposure and HLA in healthy donors. Primers included in the PCR were 60 Vbeta and 13 Jbeta primers. Profiled with immunoSEQ multiplex PCR; TCRdb holds only in-frame clones, not every one. This table lists more than 40,000 clones. The specimen sequenced was PBMCs. The receptors derive from a female donor in good health and CMV-seronegative.

This rearrangement joins TRBV9 to TRBJ2-5; D may be TRBD2 (7 bases). V lost 2 bases, J lost 3 bases, and 11 bases lay in between. This CDR3 has 14 residues. Per germline, CDR1 SGDLS and CDR2 YYNGEE. The CDR3 loop reads CASSVGGLKETQYF. CDR3 DNA sequence: TGTGCCAGCAGCGTCGGGGGGCTCAAAGAGACCCAGTACTTC.

This chain uses TRBV9 with TRBJ2-7; TRBD1 aligns across 9 bases. The germline V gene encodes CDR1 SGDLS and CDR2 YYNGEE. The CDR3 has 15 residues. V gave up 4 bases and J gave up 7 bases; unmatched junction bases: 12. The CDR3 region has the DNA TGTGCCAGCAGCCCTTGGACAGGGGAGGATTGGGAGCAGTACTTC. Translation: CASSPWTGEDWEQYF.

This CDR3 is CASSKTGQDYNGEQFF. The CDR3 bases are TGTGCCAGCAGCAAAACGGGACAGGATTACAATGGTGAGCAGTTCTTC. The J gene is TRBJ2-1, the V gene TRBV9, with 8 positions matching TRBD1. Germline CDR1 reads SGDLS; CDR2 reads YYNGEE. V dropped 4 bases and J dropped 9; count of bases not matched to a gene: 15. The CDR3 covers 16 residues.

The gene calls are TRBV19 and TRBJ1-4; TRBD1 is a possible D gene (6 bases). V dropped 0 bases and J dropped 2 bases, with 13 bases sitting between them. The length of the CDR3 is 17 residues. Looked up from germline, CDR1 is LNHDA and CDR2 is SQIVND (reference sequence). The CDR3 DNA sequence: TGTGCCAGTAGTATAGATAGGGGGTCCACTACTAATGAAAAACTGTTTTTT. It codes for CASSIDRGSTTNEKLFF. Full variable domain (outside the CDR3, taken from reference TRBV19 and TRBJ1-4): DGGITQSPKYLFRKEGQNVTLSCEQNLNHDAMYWYRQDPGQGLRLIYYSQIVNDFQKGDIAEGYSVSREKKESFPLTVTSAQKNPTAFYLCASSIDRGSTTNEKLFFGSGTQLSVL.

The chain uses TRBV10-2 and TRBJ1-5; D not resolved. Deletions cut 7 bases from V and 7 bases from J, with 14 bases between. The CDR3 runs 13 residues. Germline V gives CDR1 WSHSY, CDR2 SAAADI. CDR3 residues: CASTRREGQPQHF. In DNA form, the CDR3 reads TGCGCCAGCACGCGGAGGGAGGGACAGCCCCAGCATTTT.

V is TRBV4-2 and J is TRBJ2-3; 9 bases are shared with TRBD1. The junction had 4 bases not matched to a gene; V was cut back by 5 bases and J by 1 base. The CDR3 has 15 residues. Germline V lookup: CDR1 LGHNA, CDR2 YNFKEQ. CDR3 region: CASSVRQGGTDTQYF. CDR3 DNA: TGTGCCAGCAGCGTTCGACAGGGGGGCACAGATACGCAGTATTTT.

The rearrangement joins TRBV9 to TRBJ1-6; TRBD1 aligns across 10 bases. The V and J ends lost 2 bases and 5 bases, in that order; junction bases with no gene match: 1. Germline V gene lookup returns CDR1 SGDLS and CDR2 YYNGEE. CDR3 length: 15 amino acids. Here the CDR3 reads CASSVGTGDNSPLHF. CDR3 nucleotides: TGTGCCAGCAGCGTCGGGACAGGGGATAATTCACCCCTCCACTTT.

CDR3 sequence: CASSERETNTGELFF. CDR3 nucleotide sequence: TGTGCCAGCAGTGAACGGGAAACGAACACCGGGGAGCTGTTTTTT. The rearrangement joins TRBV6-1 to TRBJ2-2; possibly TRBD2 for D (5 bases). The CDR3 extends over 15 amino acids. With 2 bases removed from V and 0 bases from J, the gap between germline ends came to 7 bases. Germline CDR1 is MNHNS and CDR2 is SASEGT.

CDR3 DNA sequence: TGTGGGTCCGGCAGGGCAGATACGCAGTATTTT. Amino acid sequence: CGSGRADTQYF. The V call is TRBV28, the J call TRBJ2-3, with D possibly matching TRBD1 (5 bases). The CDR3 runs to 11 residues. Germline CDR1 reads MDHEN; CDR2 reads SYDVKM.

V usage is TRBV5-1 and J usage is TRBJ2-7, with D perhaps matching TRBD2 (6 bases). The CDR3 totals 14 residues. The V gene's germline CDR1 is SGHRS and CDR2 YFSETQ. V was cut by 4 bases and J by 4 bases, with 15 bases left in between. CDR3 protein: CASSPQGGEYEQYF. The CDR3 DNA is TGCGCCAGCAGCCCCCAAGGAGGGGAATACGAGCAGTACTTC. Complete variable domain (other parts from reference TRBV5-1 and TRBJ2-7): KAGVTQTPRYLIKTRGQQVTLSCSPISGHRSVSWYQQTPGQGLQFLFEYFSETQRNKGNFPGRFSGRQFSNSRSEMNVSTLELGDSALYLCASSPQGGEYEQYFGPGTRLTVT.

The chain couples TRBV18 to TRBJ2-7, with 14 bases that match TRBD2. Germline values: CDR1 KGHSH, CDR2 LQKENI. The trim removed 6 bases at V and 0 bases at J, leaving 13 bases unmatched. The CDR3 extends over 19 amino acids. Here the CDR3 DNA reads TGTGCCAGCTCTCTCATGGGACTAGCGGGGGCTAGTAGCTCCTACGAGCAGTACTTC. It encodes CASSLMGLAGASSSYEQYF.

The chain has TRBV4-2 and TRBJ1-2, with D possibly matching TRBD1 (5 bases). The V gene's germline CDR1 is LGHNA and CDR2 YNFKEQ. V was pared by 0 bases and J by 3 bases, with 14 bases between. The CDR3 totals 16 residues. CDR3 nucleotide sequence: TGTGCCAGCAGCCAAGATCACGGGGGACGGGACTATGGCTACACCTTC. Translated, it gives CASSQDHGGRDYGYTF.

The chain links TRBV6-5 to TRBJ2-5; D might be TRBD2 (5 bases). Germline values: CDR1 MNHEY, CDR2 SVGAGI. This CDR3 spans 14 amino acids. V was trimmed by 0 bases and J by 7 bases, leaving 12 bases between them. DNA of the CDR3: TGTGCCAGCAGTTACTCGAGAGGGTCACGGACCCAGTACTTC. Its protein product is CASSYSRGSRTQYF.

The chain has TRBV7-2 and TRBJ1-5; D may be TRBD1 (6 bases). CDR1 and CDR2 (germline): SGHTA, FQGNSA. The V gene lost 4 bases and the J gene lost 5 bases, with 15 bases spanning the gap. The CDR3 runs to 15 residues. In nucleotides, the CDR3 is TGTGCCAGCAGCTCGCCGGGGGGGGCGTATCAGCCCCAGCATTTT. Protein: CASSSPGGAYQPQHF. Combining the CDR3 with reference TRBV7-2 and TRBJ1-5 gives the whole variable domain GAGVSQSPSNKVTEKGKDVELRCDPISGHTALYWYRQSLGQGLEFLIYFQGNSAPDKSGLPSDRFSAERTGGSVSTLTIQRTQQEDSAVYLCASSSPGGAYQPQHFGDGTRLSIL.

V usage is TRBV7-9 and J usage is TRBJ2-5, with 8 bases matching TRBD2. Germline CDR1 SEHNR, CDR2 FQNEAQ (reference sequence). J gave up 2 bases and V 2 bases, and 4 bases lay outside the gene matches. This CDR3 contains 15 residues. CDR3 sequence reads: CASSLLAGIQETQYF. The CDR3 DNA reads as TGTGCCAGCAGCTTATTAGCGGGGATACAAGAGACCCAGTACTTC. Drawing the rest from reference TRBV7-9 and TRBJ2-5, the complete variable domain is DTGVSQNPRHKITKRGQNVTFRCDPISEHNRLYWYRQTLGQGPEFLTYFQNEAQLEKSRLLSDRFSAERPKGSFSTLEIQRTEQGDSAMYLCASSLLAGIQETQYFGPGTRLLVL.

This chain uses TRBV15 with TRBJ2-2, with a possible D match to TRBD2 (5 bases). The germline CDR1 and CDR2 sequences are LNHNV and YYDKDF (reference sequence). V was clipped by 5 bases and J by 8 bases, with 15 bases between them. This CDR3 has 14 amino acids. The CDR3 spells CATSRGRTVGELFF. CDR3 nucleotide sequence: TGTGCCACCAGCCGGGGTCGAACGGTAGGGGAGCTGTTTTTT. Full variable domain (outside the CDR3, taken from reference TRBV15 and TRBJ2-2): DAMVIQNPRYQVTQFGKPVTLSCSQTLNHNVMYWYQQKSSQAPKLLFHYYDKDFNNEADTPDNFQSRRPNTSFCFLDIRSPGLGDTAMYLCATSRGRTVGELFFGEGSRLTVL.

The rearrangement links TRBV12-5 to TRBJ1-1; D might be TRBD1 (5 bases). Germline V gene lookup returns CDR1 LGHNT and CDR2 FRNRAP. This CDR3 contains 15 residues. The V gene lost 0 bases and the J gene lost 6 bases, with 14 bases spanning the gap. The CDR3 region is CASGLVRKGAPEAFF. The CDR3 region has the DNA TGTGCTAGTGGTTTGGTACGTAAAGGGGCCCCTGAAGCTTTCTTT.

The V call is TRBV18, the J call TRBJ2-2; maybe TRBD2 (5 bases). This CDR3 is 16 amino acids long. Germline assignment: CDR1 KGHSH and CDR2 LQKENI. V lost 6 bases, J lost 1 base, and 15 bases lay in between. The chain's CDR3 is CASSPAVALNTGELFF. DNA for the CDR3: TGTGCCAGCTCTCCAGCGGTAGCGCTGAACACCGGGGAGCTGTTTTTT.

The chain has TRBV29-1 and TRBJ1-2; 10 bases map to TRBD1. Germline values: CDR1 SQVTM, CDR2 ANQGSEA. With 7 bases clipped from V and 5 bases from J, the junction kept 7 bases outside the gene matches. The CDR3 has 13 amino acids. CDR3 bases: TGCAGCGCCGGGACAGGGGTACCTTATGGCTACACCTTC. Its protein product is CSAGTGVPYGYTF.

The V and J genes are TRBV5-6 and TRBJ1-2; 10 bases are a match to TRBD1. The CDR3 is 15 amino acids. Trimming took 4 bases from V and 2 from J; bases not matched to a gene: 5. Germline assignment: CDR1 SGHDT and CDR2 YYEEEE. CDR3 coding DNA: TGTGCCAGCAGCCCGTGGGGACAGGGGAACTATGGCTACACCTTC. Its protein is CASSPWGQGNYGYTF.

The V gene is TRBV5-4, the J gene TRBJ2-5; D is uncertain. CDR1 and CDR2 (germline): SGHNT, YYREEE (reference sequence). This CDR3 comprises 12 residues. The germline V and J ends were trimmed by 4 bases and 5 bases, with 9 bases remaining between them. The CDR3 coding sequence is TGTGCCAGCAGCCGATCAGCGGAGACCCAGTACTTC. Its protein product is CASSRSAETQYF.

The CDR3 DNA follows: TGTGCCAGCAGTTACGACATACAAACCACTAACTATGGCTACACCTTC. It translates to CASSYDIQTTNYGYTF. This chain uses TRBV6-6 with TRBJ1-2, with unresolved D. The V end lost 2 bases, the J end lost 0 bases, and 13 bases lay between the germline ends. Germline V gene sequence: CDR1 MNHNY, CDR2 SVGAGI (reference sequence). This CDR3 has 16 amino acids.

The V gene is TRBV25-1, the J gene TRBJ2-7; maybe TRBD1 (6 bases). The germline V gene encodes CDR1 MGHDK and CDR2 SYGVNS. This CDR3 is 14 amino acids long. Between the trimmed V and J ends, which lost 5 bases and 5 bases, there was a span of 16 bases. CDR3 DNA sequence: TGTGCCAGCAGTACGGCAGCAGGGGCAAACGAGCAGTACTTC. Its protein product is CASSTAAGANEQYF.

J is TRBJ2-3 and V is TRBV7-2; D is ambiguous. This CDR3 region has 15 residues. V lost 2 bases, J lost 8 bases, and 17 bases lay in between. In germline, CDR1 is SGHTA, CDR2 FQGNSA. The CDR3 is CASSLRHLPEGTQYF. CDR3 nucleotide sequence: TGTGCCAGCAGCTTACGACACCTCCCAGAAGGTACGCAGTATTTT.

Judged by frequency, this clone is medium-sized. The DNA of the CDR3 is TGTGCCAGCGGGTTCCACGCGGGTAATGGCTACACCTTC. Translated, it gives CASGFHAGNGYTF. The chain couples TRBV27 to TRBJ1-2; D not certain. This CDR3 comprises 13 residues. Germline CDR1 and CDR2: MNHEY and SMNVEV (reference sequence). V was trimmed by 8 bases and J by 6 bases, leaving 16 bases between them.

V usage is TRBV5-4 and J usage is TRBJ1-1, with 11 bases lining up with TRBD1. This CDR3 has 16 residues. Trimming removed 4 bases from V and 4 bases from J; junction bases left unmatched: 9. Germline V CDR1 and CDR2: SGHNT, YYREEE (reference sequence). CDR3 sequence (DNA): TGTGCCAGCAGCGTGCCTGGACAGGGGGCCCGCACTGAAGCTTTCTTT. Translated, it gives CASSVPGQGARTEAFF.

V is TRBV4-3 and J is TRBJ2-7; unclear D gene. Trimming left V 1 base short and J 6 bases short, with 19 bases between. Germline V CDR1 and CDR2: LGHNA, YSLEER. The CDR3 runs to 16 residues. CDR3 nucleotide sequence: TGCGCCAGCAGCCAAGGGTCCGGGTCGGCGGATATCGAGCAGTACTTC. It yields the protein CASSQGSGSADIEQYF.

The V call is TRBV4-2, the J call TRBJ1-1; D ambiguous. Looked up from germline, CDR1 is LGHNA and CDR2 is YNFKEQ. The CDR3 consists of 14 residues. Trimming took off 7 bases at V and 2 bases at J, with 14 bases between the two ends. CDR3 sequence: CASTSELFNTEAFF. Written as DNA, the CDR3 is TGTGCCAGCACCTCCGAACTCTTCAACACTGAAGCTTTCTTT.

The chain employs TRBV18 and TRBJ2-7; 9 bases map to TRBD1. The germline gives CDR1 KGHSH, CDR2 LQKENI. The V and J ends lost 3 bases and 2 bases, in that order; junction bases with no gene match: 5. CDR3 length: 15 amino acids. The CDR3 protein is CASSPSGQGTYEQYF. The CDR3 region has the DNA TGTGCCAGCTCACCGTCGGGACAGGGTACCTACGAGCAGTACTTC.